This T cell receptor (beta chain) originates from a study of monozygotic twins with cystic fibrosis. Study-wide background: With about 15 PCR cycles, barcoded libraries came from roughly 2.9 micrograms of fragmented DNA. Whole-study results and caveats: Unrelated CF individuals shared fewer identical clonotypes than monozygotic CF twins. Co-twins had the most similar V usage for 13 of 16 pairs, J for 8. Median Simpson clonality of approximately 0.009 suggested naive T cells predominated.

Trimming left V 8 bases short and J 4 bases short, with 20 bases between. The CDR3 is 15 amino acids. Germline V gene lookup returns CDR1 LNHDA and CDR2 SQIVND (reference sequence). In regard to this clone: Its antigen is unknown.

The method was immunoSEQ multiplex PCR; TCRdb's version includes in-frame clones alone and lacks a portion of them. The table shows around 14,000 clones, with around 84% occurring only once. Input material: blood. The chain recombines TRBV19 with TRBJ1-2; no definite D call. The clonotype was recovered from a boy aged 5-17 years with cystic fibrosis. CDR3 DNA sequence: TGTGCCAGTGCCCCGGCCTCGAGCGGAGGCTATGGCTACACCTTC. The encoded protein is CASAPASSGGYGYTF.